This note documents a single T cell receptor (beta chain) sequence. Its target is not known. The data derive from a study of cytotoxic CD8 clonotypes in ibrutinib-treated CLL. Overall study results and limits: Sustained-remission patients were sampled at different times than progressing patients were.

This table comes from immunoSEQ multiplex PCR, and its TCRdb copy is limited to in-frame clones, with some not included. Of around 310,000 clones listed, about 80% are singletons. Sequences were derived from PBMCs, sampled before ibrutinib treatment. The clonotype was recovered from a human donor with chronic lymphocytic leukemia.

The DNA for the CDR3 is TGCGCCAGCAGACAAGGGACTAGCGGGAGGCCCCAAGAGACCCAGTACTTC. Amino acids: CASRQGTSGRPQETQYF. This rearrangement joins TRBV5-1 to TRBJ2-5, with 15 bases that match TRBD2. The CDR3 is 17 residues long. V trimming: 5 bases; J trimming: 1 base; junction bases outside the gene matches: 6. The V gene's germline CDR1 is SGHRS and CDR2 YFSETQ.